This T cell receptor (beta chain) is from a study of tumor and adjacent non-tumor tissue in lung cancer. Study-wide findings and caveats: Top 100 clones took a larger repertoire share in normal lung. Compared with tumor, normal lung showed significantly lower TCR diversity. Tumor TCR diversity, when higher, was linked to shorter survival.

CDR3 length equals 19 residues. V trimming: 3 bases; J trimming: 0 bases; junction bases outside the gene matches: 11. CDR1 and CDR2 from the germline V gene are SEHNR and FQNEAQ (reference sequence). The library came from three nested PCR rounds adapted from ARM-PCR protocols. TCRdb itself ran the multiplex PCR reads through MiXCR, one entry per CDR3 protein. This sample yields about 79,000 distinct CDR3 sequences, of which over 60% are seen a single time; about a tenth belongs to the top ten. With regard to this clonotype: Its antigen is undetermined.

RNA was extracted from bulk tissue without any cell sorting. Input material: lung tumor tissue. This clonotype was obtained from a woman between 40 and 50 years old with non-small cell lung cancer. This chain links TRBV7-9 with TRBJ2-2; 9 bases fit TRBD1. The CDR3 sequence is CASSLGTGSTISNTGELFF. The CDR3 bases are TGTGCCAGCAGCTTGGGGACAGGGTCAACAATATCGAACACCGGGGAGCTGTTTTTT.